These 15 T cell receptor beta chains originate from one sample sequenced in a study of blood T cell repertoires in COVID-19. Measured with immunoSEQ multiplex PCR; TCRdb has only the in-frame clones, and not every one. Found here are fewer than 350,000 clones, roughly 90% of them singletons; the top ten hold 7.5% to 10%. The specimen was peripheral blood. Every receptor here comes from a young man with COVID-19, enrolled during active disease.

This chain joins TRBV9 and TRBJ2-5; maybe TRBD2 (6 bases). The CDR3 contains 13 residues. CDR1 is SGDLS, CDR2 YYNGEE, per germline. V was clipped by 3 bases and J by 1 base, with 7 bases between them. Here the CDR3 DNA reads TGTGCCAGCAGCGGGCGGGGCCAAGAGACCCAGTACTTC. Protein: CASSGRGQETQYF.

CDR3 in DNA: TGTGCCAGCAGTTATGAAGGGAGTTGGGGCACTGAAGCTTTCTTT. This sequence encodes CASSYEGSWGTEAFF. The chain uses TRBV6-9 and TRBJ1-1; D gene ambiguous. Trimming left V 2 bases short and J 4 bases short, with 14 bases between. The length of the CDR3 is 15 residues. Germline V gene data show CDR1 as MNHGY and CDR2 as SVAAGI.

V is TRBV6-5 and J is TRBJ1-2; TRBD1 aligns across 7 bases. CDR3 size: 16 residues. V shed 0 bases, J shed 6 bases, and the junction held 10 bases outside the gene matches. The V gene's germline CDR1 is MNHEY and CDR2 SVGAGI. CDR3 in amino acids: CASSYSPSGTAHGYTF. Here the CDR3 DNA reads TGTGCCAGCAGTTACTCCCCTTCCGGGACAGCACATGGCTACACCTTC.

This clone has only one observation. The rearrangement joins TRBV7-9 to TRBJ2-1; TRBD1 might be the D (6 bases). Germline V CDR1 and CDR2: SEHNR, FQNEAQ (reference sequence). This CDR3 is 15 amino acids long. The V and J ends lost 1 base and 3 bases respectively, with 10 bases between them. Here the CDR3 DNA reads TGTGCCAGCAGCTTAGGTGCAGGGGACTACAATGAGCAGTTCTTC. Translated: CASSLGAGDYNEQFF.

The chain uses TRBV7-2 and TRBJ1-1, with 8 bases aligning to TRBD1. Germline CDR1 is SGHTA and CDR2 is FQGNSA. The V gene end was trimmed by 6 bases and the J gene end by 0 bases; junction bases not matched to a gene: 6. This CDR3 contains 15 residues. The CDR3 coding sequence is TGTGCCAGCAGTTGGGGGACAGGAGTGAACACTGAAGCTTTCTTT. This sequence encodes CASSWGTGVNTEAFF.

V gene TRBV18 combines with J gene TRBJ2-5; 9 bases are shared with TRBD1. In germline, CDR1 is KGHSH, CDR2 LQKENI. The CDR3 runs 15 residues. Unmatched junction bases numbered 6, after V lost 2 bases and J lost 5 bases. The CDR3 DNA reads TGTGCCAGCTCACCATCCGGACAGGGGACGGAGACCCAGTACTTC. As protein: CASSPSGQGTETQYF.

The V call is TRBV7-9, the J call TRBJ2-4; 8 positions match TRBD2. Unmatched junction bases numbered 8, after V lost 3 bases and J lost 4 bases. The CDR3 spans 16 residues. CDR1 and CDR2 (germline): SEHNR, FQNEAQ (reference sequence). CDR3 nucleotide sequence: TGTGCCAGCAGCTTCAACAGCGGGAGAGCAAAAAACATTCAGTACTTC. It yields the protein CASSFNSGRAKNIQYF. Supplemented by reference TRBV7-9 and TRBJ2-4, the full variable domain reads DTGVSQNPRHKITKRGQNVTFRCDPISEHNRLYWYRQTLGQGPEFLTYFQNEAQLEKSRLLSDRFSAERPKGSFSTLEIQRTEQGDSAMYLCASSFNSGRAKNIQYFGAGTRLSVL.

This chain connects TRBV7-9 to TRBJ2-7; 8 nucleotides agree with TRBD2. The germline V gene has CDR1 SEHNR and CDR2 FQNEAQ (reference sequence). This CDR3 is built from 15 residues. Losses at the gene ends were 3 bases for V and 1 base for J; bases not matched to a gene: 5. CDR3 sequence reads: CASSFGSGESYEQYF. CDR3 DNA: TGTGCCAGCAGCTTCGGTAGCGGGGAGTCCTACGAGCAGTACTTC.

This rearrangement joins TRBV28 to TRBJ2-5; D ambiguous. Germline values: CDR1 MDHEN, CDR2 SYDVKM. The V end was cut by 8 bases, the J end by 5 bases, with 12 bases between. This CDR3 is built from 12 residues. The CDR3 here is CASLGNRETQYF. CDR3 coding DNA: TGTGCCAGCCTGGGCAATAGGGAGACCCAGTACTTC.

This clone appeared a single time. The chain recombines TRBV7-2 with TRBJ2-1; 10 positions agree with TRBD2. Germline trimming cut 4 bases from V and 3 bases from J; bases unmatched to any gene: 3. The CDR3 runs to 15 residues. Germline CDR1 SGHTA, CDR2 FQGNSA. Written as DNA, the CDR3 is TGTGCCAGCAGCTCGACTAGCGGGTTCTACAATGAGCAGTTCTTC. Translating gives CASSSTSGFYNEQFF.

The genes are TRBV15 and TRBJ1-4; D is undetermined. CDR3 length equals 14 residues. Germline V gene data show CDR1 as LNHNV and CDR2 as YYDKDF (reference sequence). Trimming removed 0 bases at V and 0 bases at J, with 2 bases between. The CDR3 DNA reads TGTGCCACCAGCAGAGACGCAACTAATGAAAAACTGTTTTTT. Amino acids: CATSRDATNEKLFF. The variable domain in full, with the rest retrieved from reference TRBV15 and TRBJ1-4, is DAMVIQNPRYQVTQFGKPVTLSCSQTLNHNVMYWYQQKSSQAPKLLFHYYDKDFNNEADTPDNFQSRRPNTSFCFLDIRSPGLGDTAMYLCATSRDATNEKLFFGSGTQLSVL.

Comment on this clone: The same CDR3 arises from other DNA sequences in this sample as well. The chain uses TRBV5-6 and TRBJ1-1; D unclear. Germline V gene lookup returns CDR1 SGHDT and CDR2 YYEEEE. This CDR3 has 12 residues. V was shortened by 2 bases and J by 5 bases, with 7 bases between the two germline ends. CDR3 loop: CASSFRVTEAFF. The CDR3 DNA reads as TGTGCCAGCAGCTTTCGGGTGACTGAAGCTTTCTTT.

The chain carries TRBV6-4 and TRBJ2-7; 7 nucleotides line up with TRBD2. CDR3 size: 13 residues. Germline assignment: CDR1 MRHNA and CDR2 SNTAGT. J lost 6 bases, V lost 6 bases, and 8 bases had no gene match. In nucleotides, the CDR3 is TGTGCCAGCAGGGGAGGGGAAGGGGTCGAGCAGTACTTC. Translated: CASRGGEGVEQYF.

The chain employs TRBV28 and TRBJ1-6; tentatively, D is TRBD1 (5 bases). CDR1 MDHEN and CDR2 SYDVKM come from the germline V gene. The CDR3 is 13 amino acids. The chain's CDR3 is CVSRGVYNSPLHF. In DNA, the CDR3 is TGTGTCTCGCGGGGGGTCTATAATTCACCCCTCCACTTT.

The chain joins TRBV28 to TRBJ1-3, with D perhaps matching TRBD1 (6 bases). With 6 bases removed from V and 4 bases from J, the gap between germline ends came to 13 bases. This CDR3 has 14 amino acids. CDR1 and CDR2 from the germline V gene are MDHEN and SYDVKM. CDR3 coding DNA: TGTGCCAGCAGCCCAAACAGGGAAGGAAACACCATATATTTT. It encodes CASSPNREGNTIYF.